These 24 T cell receptor beta chains share one sample of origin, sequenced in a study of T cell responses to AZD1222 COVID-19 vaccine. The table came from immunoSEQ multiplex PCR; TCRdb's copy has only in-frame clones and leaves some out. The sample records about 200,000 clones, roughly nine tenths being singletons. The sequences come from peripheral blood, collected 28 days after the second dose of the MenACWY control vaccine. These receptors all stem from an adult who received the MenACWY meningococcal vaccine as a control.

V usage is TRBV5-1 and J usage is TRBJ1-1; 8 bases are shared with TRBD1. Germline assignment: CDR1 SGHRS and CDR2 YFSETQ. The V gene end was trimmed by 4 bases and the J gene end by 6 bases; junction bases not matched to a gene: 11. The CDR3 has 15 amino acids. For the CDR3, the DNA is TGCGCCAGCAGCGAGGCCCATGGACAGGGTCCTGAAGCTTTCTTT. This encodes CASSEAHGQGPEAFF.

The chain has TRBV18 and TRBJ2-3, with D maybe TRBD2 (6 bases). The V gene lost 2 bases and the J gene lost 4 bases, with 13 bases spanning the gap. The CDR3 spans 15 residues. Looked up from germline, CDR1 is KGHSH and CDR2 is LQKENI. The CDR3 region is CASSPLAGRADTQYF. The CDR3 DNA follows: TGTGCCAGCTCACCATTGGCGGGAAGGGCAGATACGCAGTATTTT.

The rearrangement joins TRBV29-1 to TRBJ1-1; 10 nucleotides match TRBD1. The CDR3 is made up of 13 amino acids. Germline CDR1 SQVTM, CDR2 ANQGSEA. The ends lost 7 bases at V and 1 base at J; junction bases unmatched: 3. The CDR3 region is CSGDRGQNTEAFF. The CDR3, as DNA: TGCAGCGGAGACAGGGGGCAGAACACTGAAGCTTTCTTT. Using reference TRBV29-1 and TRBJ1-1 for the parts outside the CDR3, the full variable domain is SAVISQKPSRDICQRGTSLTIQCQVDSQVTMMFWYRQQPGQSLTLIATANQGSEATYESGFVIDKFPISRPNLTFSTLTVSNMSPEDSSIYLCSGDRGQNTEAFFGQGTRLTVV.

Only a few counts were recorded for this clone. The V and J genes are TRBV5-1 and TRBJ2-3; D unclear. CDR3 size: 12 residues. Germline loops: CDR1 SGHRS, CDR2 YFSETQ. V was cut by 4 bases and J by 5 bases, with 8 bases left in between. This chain's CDR3 is CASSPTLDTQYF. DNA for the CDR3: TGCGCCAGCAGCCCTACCCTAGATACGCAGTATTTT.

The chain recombines TRBV7-2 with TRBJ1-2; D ambiguous. The CDR3 is made up of 15 amino acids. Trimming shortened V by 5 bases and J by 9 bases, and 22 bases separated the two germline ends. Germline assignment: CDR1 SGHTA and CDR2 FQGNSA. CDR3 DNA: TGTGCCAGCAGCCTACTGGGTAATCACTTTATGAGCTACACCTTC. It is translated as CASSLLGNHFMSYTF.

This clone has a single count. This sample also contains other DNA sequences that code for the same CDR3. The rearrangement uses TRBV20-1 and TRBJ1-1; no reliable D call. Germline lookup yields CDR1 DFQATT and CDR2 SNEGSKA (reference sequence). With 4 bases removed from V and 6 bases from J, the gap between germline ends came to 6 bases. The CDR3 has 10 residues. CDR3 in DNA: TGCAGTGCTAAGCGGGCTGAAGCTTTCTTT. Translating gives CSAKRAEAFF.

The chain links TRBV18 to TRBJ2-2, with a weak D call TRBD1 (5 bases). The CDR3 length is 18 residues. Germline CDR1 and CDR2: KGHSH and LQKENI. Trimming removed 3 bases from V and 0 bases from J, with 17 bases in between. CDR3 nucleotides: TGTGCCAGCTCACCCATTTCGATAGGGGTAGCGAACACCGGGGAGCTGTTTTTT. It specifies CASSPISIGVANTGELFF.

The chain links TRBV20-1 to TRBJ2-1; D is unclear. Germline CDR1 and CDR2: DFQATT and SNEGSKA (reference sequence). CDR3 length: 10 amino acids. Between the trimmed V and J ends, which lost 7 bases and 9 bases, there was a span of 10 bases. CDR3 DNA: TGCAGTGGGAAACGAGGTGAGCAGTTCTTC. It is translated as CSGKRGEQFF.

The chain couples TRBV24-1 to TRBJ2-7; 9 nucleotides line up with TRBD2. The CDR3 has 19 residues. J gave up 4 bases and V 9 bases, and 24 bases lay outside the gene matches. The V gene's germline CDR1 is KGHDR and CDR2 SFDVKD. DNA of the CDR3: TGTGCCACCTCAAGACTCGGGACTCGTAGCGGGAGTGGGGCGTACGAGCAGTACTTC. Translation gives CATSRLGTRSGSGAYEQYF.

The rearrangement joins TRBV9 to TRBJ2-3; 8 bases are shared with TRBD1. There are 16 residues in the CDR3. The V and J ends lost 4 bases and 2 bases, in that order; junction bases with no gene match: 9. Looked up from germline, CDR1 is SGDLS and CDR2 is YYNGEE. CDR3 nucleotide sequence: TGTGCCAGCAGCCTCCGACAGGGGTCATACACAGATACGCAGTATTTT. It encodes CASSLRQGSYTDTQYF.

The chain is built from TRBV3-1 (or the pseudogene TRBV3-2) and TRBJ1-4; a weak D match, TRBD1 (6 bases). Germline assignment: CDR1 LGHDT and CDR2 YNNKEL (reference sequence). The CDR3 has 14 residues. Between the trimmed V and J ends, which lost 5 bases and 5 bases, there was a span of 12 bases. The CDR3: CASSSRGFNEKLFF. The DNA for the CDR3 is TGTGCCAGCAGCTCCAGGGGATTCAATGAAAAACTGTTTTTT.

The chain links TRBV19 to TRBJ1-6; D gene unclear. Germline V lookup: CDR1 LNHDA, CDR2 SQIVND (reference sequence). Between the trimmed V and J ends, which lost 6 bases and 2 bases, there was a span of 8 bases. The CDR3 consists of 14 residues. The CDR3 DNA follows: TGTGCCAGTAGGGGGAGGACCTATAATTCACCCCTCCACTTT. It codes for CASRGRTYNSPLHF. Variable domain in full (rest from reference TRBV19 and TRBJ1-6): DGGITQSPKYLFRKEGQNVTLSCEQNLNHDAMYWYRQDPGQGLRLIYYSQIVNDFQKGDIAEGYSVSREKKESFPLTVTSAQKNPTAFYLCASRGRTYNSPLHFGNGTRLTVT.

The rearrangement uses TRBV4-2 and TRBJ1-6; 9 positions match TRBD1. The germline V gene has CDR1 LGHNA and CDR2 YNFKEQ. With V trimmed by 3 bases and J by 6 bases, 9 bases remained unmatched. The CDR3 runs to 17 residues. CDR3 in DNA: TGTGCCAGCAGCCAGGCGAACAGGGGGCGAGGTAATTCACCCCTCCACTTT. Residues: CASSQANRGRGNSPLHF.

The chain employs TRBV11-3 and TRBJ2-3; D might be TRBD1 or TRBD2, each matching 5 bases. This CDR3 has 16 amino acids. Trimming pared 0 bases from V and 0 bases from J, leaving 10 bases between. CDR1 SGHNT and CDR2 YENEEA come from the germline V gene. CDR3 in DNA: TGTGCCAGCAGCTTAGATGGGGGACCTAGCACAGATACGCAGTATTTT. Its protein is CASSLDGGPSTDTQYF.

The chain recombines TRBV2 with TRBJ2-1; D is unresolved. Germline CDR1 is SNHLY and CDR2 is FYNNEI. The V end lost 4 bases, the J end lost 14 bases, and 15 bases lay between the germline ends. The CDR3 sequence is 12 residues long. CDR3 nucleotide sequence: TGTGCCAGCAGTGGGATGGCGCGCCCCAAGTTCTTC. Translating it yields CASSGMARPKFF. Looking up the rest from reference TRBV2 and TRBJ2-1 gives the full variable domain: EPEVTQTPSHQVTQMGQEVILRCVPISNHLYFYWYRQILGQKVEFLVSFYNNEISEKSEIFDDQFSVERPDGSNFTLKIRSTKLEDSAMYFCASSGMARPKFFGPGTRLTVL.

This clone has only one observation. The chain is built from TRBV27 and TRBJ2-1, with 9 bases matching TRBD2. This CDR3 has 16 residues. Losses at the gene ends were 5 bases for V and 6 bases for J; bases not matched to a gene: 11. Germline V CDR1 and CDR2: MNHEY, SMNVEV (reference sequence). The CDR3 DNA reads TGTGCCAGCAGTACGCCCCTCGGACTAGCGCTCAATGAGCAGTTCTTC. Its translation is CASSTPLGLALNEQFF.

Note on this clone: At the DNA level, this CDR3 is encoded by other sequences in the same sample as well. This chain joins TRBV27 and TRBJ2-7, with 7 bases aligning to TRBD1. CDR1 and CDR2 (germline): MNHEY, SMNVEV (reference sequence). V lost 4 bases to trimming and J lost 1 base; unmatched junction nucleotides: 7. This CDR3 contains 15 residues. The CDR3 here is CASSSRQGTSYEQYF. CDR3 nucleotide sequence: TGTGCCAGCAGTTCCCGACAGGGCACTTCCTACGAGCAGTACTTC.

The rearrangement joins TRBV5-4 to TRBJ2-2, with 9 bases identical to TRBD2. The CDR3 runs to 15 residues. From germline, CDR1 is SGHNT and CDR2 YYREEE (reference sequence). Unmatched junction bases numbered 3, after V lost 3 bases and J lost 3 bases. The CDR3 coding sequence is TGTGCCAGCAGCTCCACTAGCGGGTACACCGGGGAGCTGTTTTTT. It encodes CASSSTSGYTGELFF.

The V gene is TRBV27, the J gene TRBJ2-1; D is unresolved. Germline V lookup: CDR1 MNHEY, CDR2 SMNVEV (reference sequence). Deletions cut 1 base from V and 5 bases from J, with 6 bases between. The CDR3 covers 13 residues. CDR3 region: CASSLFPHNEQFF. CDR3 nucleotide sequence: TGTGCCAGCAGTTTATTCCCACACAATGAGCAGTTCTTC.

This clone was recorded once. The chain couples TRBV11-2 to TRBJ2-1, with 13 bases identical to TRBD2. After removal of 5 bases from V and 0 bases from J, the junction contained 7 bases not matched to a gene. The CDR3 spans 18 residues. In germline, CDR1 is SGHAT, CDR2 FQNNGV. The chain's CDR3 is CASSGGTSGDLSYNEQFF. In DNA form, the CDR3 reads TGTGCCAGCAGCGGTGGGACTAGCGGGGATCTCTCCTACAATGAGCAGTTCTTC. The variable domain in full, completed from reference TRBV11-2 and TRBJ2-1, reads EAGVAQSPRYKIIEKRQSVAFWCNPISGHATLYWYQQILGQGPKLLIQFQNNGVVDDSQLPKDRFSAERLKGVDSTLKIQPAKLEDSAVYLCASSGGTSGDLSYNEQFFGPGTRLTVL.

On this clone itself: This sample includes further DNA sequences coding for the same CDR3. The V gene is TRBV12-3 or TRBV12-4, the J gene TRBJ1-5; D is unresolved. CDR3 length: 13 amino acids. V was shortened by 5 bases and J by 4 bases, with 9 bases between the two germline ends. The CDR3 loop is CASSLGSNQPQHF. The CDR3 coding sequence is TGTGCCAGCAGTCTGGGGTCTAATCAGCCCCAGCATTTT.

The chain links TRBV7-9 to TRBJ2-1; D is unclear. Germline CDR1 is SEHNR and CDR2 is FQNEAQ (reference sequence). V lost 4 bases and J 10 bases, leaving 14 bases between the germline ends. This CDR3 is built from 13 residues. The CDR3 region has the DNA TGTGCCAGCAGCTCGCTCCTCCTTGGCGAGCAGTTCTTC. It is translated as CASSSLLLGEQFF.

The V gene is TRBV6-5, the J gene TRBJ1-4, with D maybe TRBD1 (6 bases). This CDR3 has 15 amino acids. V was pared by 6 bases and J by 3 bases, with 14 bases between. CDR1 and CDR2 from the germline V gene are MNHEY and SVGAGI. Here the CDR3 reads CASRDYRDPNEKLFF. Written as DNA, the CDR3 is TGTGCCAGCAGGGACTACAGGGACCCTAATGAAAAACTGTTTTTT.

This clone was counted a single time. V is TRBV4-2 and J is TRBJ2-7, with 7 positions matching TRBD2. This CDR3 is built from 15 residues. Germline CDR1 and CDR2: LGHNA and YNFKEQ. Unmatched junction bases numbered 11, after V lost 3 bases and J lost 6 bases. CDR3 coding DNA: TGTGCCAGCAGCCAGGATCTAGCGGTTCTTTCCGAGCAGTACTTC. Translating it yields CASSQDLAVLSEQYF.